These T cell receptor beta chains were read from a single sample in a study of Ad26.COV2.S vaccination and SARS-CoV-2 variants. TCRdb's copy holds only in-frame clones and misses some; the assay was immunoSEQ multiplex PCR. Among about 440,000 clones listed, around nine tenths were seen once. Sequenced here: peripheral blood, sampled in a trial of Ad26.COV2.S vaccine versus placebo. The receptors derive from a person aged 18-65 years who received the Ad26.COV2.S COVID-19 vaccine or a placebo. CDR3s include the opening cysteine and the closing phenylalanine or tryptophan. Fields, in order: D gene, V gene, J gene, clone size, CDR3 DNA, CDR3 protein. D genes are given only for firm matches. Some rows mark clone size as missing; the rest say once, few, many or name a class of expanded clone.

d_call: TRBD2
v_call: TRBV3-1/TRBV3-2
j_call: TRBJ2-1
clone_size: NA
cdr3_nt: TGTGCCAGCAGCCAACGCGGGAGGGCCTATGAGCAGTTCTTC
cdr3_aa: CASSQRGRAYEQFF

d_call: TRBD1
v_call: TRBV28
j_call: TRBJ2-1
clone_size: NA
cdr3_nt: TGTGCCAGCGCACTTCCGGGACAGGGTTATAATGAGCAGTTCTTC
cdr3_aa: CASALPGQGYNEQFF

d_call: TRBD1
v_call: TRBV5-4
j_call: TRBJ1-6
clone_size: NA
cdr3_nt: TGTGCCAGCAGCGGTGGGACAGGGAATTCACCCCTCCACTTT
cdr3_aa: CASSGGTGNSPLHF

d_call: NA
v_call: TRBV3-1/TRBV3-2
j_call: TRBJ2-1
clone_size: NA
cdr3_nt: TGTGCCAGCAGTAAGGACGGCAGAAATGAGCAGTTCTTC
cdr3_aa: CASSKDGRNEQFF

d_call: TRBD2
v_call: TRBV9
j_call: TRBJ2-1
clone_size: few
cdr3_nt: TGTGCCAGCAGCTATTCCAATTCAGCGGGAGTCTACAATGAGCAGTTCTTC
cdr3_aa: CASSYSNSAGVYNEQFF

d_call: NA
v_call: TRBV27
j_call: TRBJ1-5
clone_size: NA
cdr3_nt: TGTGCCAGCAGTTTTGTTGGGGGCGCGGTAGATCAGCCCCAGCATTTT
cdr3_aa: CASSFVGGAVDQPQHF

d_call: NA
v_call: TRBV4-3
j_call: TRBJ2-7
clone_size: NA
cdr3_nt: TGCGCCAGCAGCCAAACCGGACGGTACGAGCAGTACTTC
cdr3_aa: CASSQTGRYEQYF

d_call: NA
v_call: TRBV19
j_call: TRBJ2-3
clone_size: NA
cdr3_nt: TGTGCCAGCGGCTTAGCGTGGGCCGGGGGCACAGATACGCAGTATTTT
cdr3_aa: CASGLAWAGGTDTQYF

d_call: NA
v_call: TRBV7-8
j_call: TRBJ2-1
clone_size: NA
cdr3_nt: TGTGCCAGCAGCTTAAACTGGGGGACCAGGGACGGCAAGGAGCAGTTCTTC
cdr3_aa: CASSLNWGTRDGKEQFF

d_call: TRBD1
v_call: TRBV6-6
j_call: TRBJ1-2
clone_size: NA
cdr3_nt: TGTGCCAGCAGTTACCAATGGACAGGGAGGGGCTACACCTTC
cdr3_aa: CASSYQWTGRGYTF

d_call: TRBD1
v_call: TRBV30
j_call: TRBJ2-3
clone_size: once
cdr3_nt: TGTGCCTGGACCCGGGACAGGGGGCGGTCAGATACGCAGTATTTT
cdr3_aa: CAWTRDRGRSDTQYF

d_call: NA
v_call: TRBV6-5
j_call: TRBJ1-1
clone_size: NA
cdr3_nt: TGTGCCAGCAGCAGAACAGAGAACACTGAAGCTTTCTTT
cdr3_aa: CASSRTENTEAFF

d_call: NA
v_call: TRBV27
j_call: TRBJ1-6
clone_size: NA
cdr3_nt: TGTGCCAGCAGTTTCCTCAATTCACCCCTCCACTTT
cdr3_aa: CASSFLNSPLHF

d_call: NA
v_call: TRBV18
j_call: TRBJ1-1
clone_size: NA
cdr3_nt: TGTGCCAGCTCACCACCGAGAGTGAACACTGAAGCTTTCTTT
cdr3_aa: CASSPPRVNTEAFF

d_call: NA
v_call: TRBV19
j_call: TRBJ1-6
clone_size: NA
cdr3_nt: TGTGCCAGTAGTATAGAGGCCGGCCGAGGGAAACGCGGTTCACCCCTCCACTTT
cdr3_aa: CASSIEAGRGKRGSPLHF

d_call: TRBD2
v_call: TRBV27
j_call: TRBJ2-1
clone_size: NA
cdr3_nt: TGTGCCAGCAGCCTGAGCGGGAGCTCCTACAATGAGCAGTTCTTC
cdr3_aa: CASSLSGSSYNEQFF

d_call: NA
v_call: TRBV28
j_call: TRBJ2-7
clone_size: NA
cdr3_nt: TGTGCCAGCAGTTCCGGGTACGGGCAGTACTTC
cdr3_aa: CASSSGYGQYF

d_call: NA
v_call: TRBV18
j_call: TRBJ2-7
clone_size: NA
cdr3_nt: TGTGCCAGCTCACCAAAGCGGAGCTCCTACGAGCAGTACTTC
cdr3_aa: CASSPKRSSYEQYF

d_call: TRBD2
v_call: TRBV30
j_call: TRBJ2-7
clone_size: NA
cdr3_nt: TGTGCCTGGAGTCCCCGAGCGGGAGCCAGGTACGAGCAGTACTTC
cdr3_aa: CAWSPRAGARYEQYF

d_call: NA
v_call: TRBV7-2
j_call: TRBJ2-3
clone_size: NA
cdr3_nt: TGTGCCAGCAGCTTAGGGGGCGCTCACACGGATACGCAGTATTTT
cdr3_aa: CASSLGGAHTDTQYF

d_call: NA
v_call: TRBV5-6
j_call: TRBJ1-5
clone_size: NA
cdr3_nt: TGTGCCAGCAGCCCCCGGGGGGCCCTCCCAGCGCCCCAGCATTTT
cdr3_aa: CASSPRGALPAPQHF

d_call: NA
v_call: TRBV5-5
j_call: TRBJ1-1
clone_size: NA
cdr3_nt: TGTGCCAGCAGCTTTTCCACAGGTAACACTGAAGCTTTCTTT
cdr3_aa: CASSFSTGNTEAFF

d_call: NA
v_call: TRBV19
j_call: TRBJ2-3
clone_size: NA
cdr3_nt: TGTGCCAGTAGTATAGATCCGGCAGGGGGGAGCACAGATACGCAGTATTTT
cdr3_aa: CASSIDPAGGSTDTQYF

d_call: NA
v_call: TRBV9
j_call: TRBJ1-1
clone_size: NA
cdr3_nt: TGTGCCAGCAGCCCGCGGGCGGGGATGAACACTGAAGCTTTCTTT
cdr3_aa: CASSPRAGMNTEAFF

d_call: NA
v_call: TRBV24-1
j_call: TRBJ1-2
clone_size: NA
cdr3_nt: TGTGCCACCAGTGAGGGTTCCCTTGGCTACACCTTC
cdr3_aa: CATSEGSLGYTF

d_call: NA
v_call: TRBV14
j_call: TRBJ1-1
clone_size: NA
cdr3_nt: TGTGCCAGCAGCCAAGTTACAGGGTTGATGAACACTGAAGCTTTCTTT
cdr3_aa: CASSQVTGLMNTEAFF

d_call: NA
v_call: TRBV19
j_call: TRBJ1-2
clone_size: NA
cdr3_nt: TGTGCCAGTAGTATAGTAAGAGGGGTCTATGGCTACACCTTC
cdr3_aa: CASSIVRGVYGYTF

d_call: TRBD2
v_call: TRBV2
j_call: TRBJ2-7
clone_size: NA
cdr3_nt: TGTGCCAGCAGATCGGCGGGAGCTACCTACGAGCAGTACTTC
cdr3_aa: CASRSAGATYEQYF

d_call: TRBD1
v_call: TRBV28
j_call: TRBJ2-2
clone_size: NA
cdr3_nt: TGTGCCAGCAGTTTAATACAGGGGGACACCGGGGAGCTGTTTTTT
cdr3_aa: CASSLIQGDTGELFF

d_call: TRBD2
v_call: TRBV5-1
j_call: TRBJ2-5
clone_size: NA
cdr3_nt: TGCGCCAGCAGCTTAATAGGACTAGCAGAAAGGGAGACCCAGTACTTC
cdr3_aa: CASSLIGLAERETQYF

d_call: NA
v_call: TRBV12-3/TRBV12-4
j_call: TRBJ1-5
clone_size: NA
cdr3_nt: TGTGCCAGCAGTACGGATGAAAGTCAGCCCCAGCATTTT
cdr3_aa: CASSTDESQPQHF

d_call: TRBD2
v_call: TRBV4-3
j_call: TRBJ2-1
clone_size: NA
cdr3_nt: TGCGCCAGCAGCCAAGTAGCGCGGGAGTGGGGAGGAGAGCAGTTCTTC
cdr3_aa: CASSQVAREWGGEQFF

d_call: NA
v_call: TRBV3-1/TRBV3-2
j_call: TRBJ2-3
clone_size: NA
cdr3_nt: TGTGCCAGCAGCCAGATTACCGGGACACCCGGGGATACGCAGTATTTT
cdr3_aa: CASSQITGTPGDTQYF

d_call: NA
v_call: TRBV30
j_call: TRBJ2-7
clone_size: NA
cdr3_nt: TGTGCCTGGAATTTGGGGGTCTACGAGCAGTACTTC
cdr3_aa: CAWNLGVYEQYF

d_call: TRBD1
v_call: TRBV9
j_call: TRBJ2-3
clone_size: NA
cdr3_nt: TGTGCCTCGGGACAGGGGCAGGCAGATACGCAGTATTTT
cdr3_aa: CASGQGQADTQYF

d_call: NA
v_call: TRBV14
j_call: TRBJ2-7
clone_size: NA
cdr3_nt: TGTGCCAGCAGCCAAGAGGTCTCCTACGAGCAGTACTTC
cdr3_aa: CASSQEVSYEQYF

d_call: TRBD2
v_call: TRBV11-3
j_call: TRBJ2-7
clone_size: NA
cdr3_nt: TGTGCCAGCAGCGTGGGTGGAGCGGGAGTGGTGGACGAGCAGTACTTC
cdr3_aa: CASSVGGAGVVDEQYF

d_call: NA
v_call: TRBV6-1
j_call: TRBJ2-7
clone_size: NA
cdr3_nt: TGTGCCAGCAGAGAAGGACAGCCCTACGAGCAGTACTTC
cdr3_aa: CASREGQPYEQYF